This entry lists 8 T cell receptor beta chains sequenced from one sample in a study of regulatory T cells in long-lasting Graves disease. Time point described: persistent/refractory GD, antithyroid drugs over 5 years with positive TRAb. PBMC-extracted RNA yielded the TCR library. In building TCR beta libraries, iRepertoire HTBI primers were used together with Arm-PCR of CDR3 regions. Using its own MiXCR run on the multiplex PCR reads, TCRdb lists one record per CDR3 protein. The sample has 500,000 to 800,000 distinct CDR3 sequences, about 30% seen once. The sequences come from peripheral blood mononuclear cells (PBMCs), collected when the disease was refractory, from a patient treated with antithyroid drugs. The receptors come from a female donor with Graves disease.

V is TRBV20-1 and J is TRBJ1-2; 8 positions agree with TRBD1. CDR1 and CDR2 (germline): DFQATT, SNEGSKA (reference sequence). CDR3 length: 15 residues. The V gene end was trimmed by 6 bases and the J gene end by 8 bases; junction bases not matched to a gene: 17. CDR3 nucleotides: TGCAGTGCAACACCCCTCGGACAGGGAAGTTGGGGCTACACCTTC. Translating gives CSATPLGQGSWGYTF.

This clonotype was counted a few times. The chain combines TRBV5-1 with TRBJ2-2; TRBD1 is a possible D gene (5 bases). The germline V gene has CDR1 SGHRS and CDR2 YFSETQ. V was pared by 5 bases and J by 4 bases, with 9 bases between. There are 13 residues in the CDR3. The CDR3: CASRRTGTGELFF. The CDR3 DNA is TGCGCCAGCAGGCGTACAGGCACCGGGGAGCTGTTTTTT. Using reference TRBV5-1 and TRBJ2-2 for the parts outside the CDR3, the full variable domain is KAGVTQTPRYLIKTRGQQVTLSCSPISGHRSVSWYQQTPGQGLQFLFEYFSETQRNKGNFPGRFSGRQFSNSRSEMNVSTLELGDSALYLCASRRTGTGELFFGEGSRLTVL.

The chain uses TRBV6-1 and TRBJ2-7; possible D gene TRBD1, 6 bases. V dropped 4 bases and J dropped 0 bases, with 13 bases sitting between them. Germline V gives CDR1 MNHNS, CDR2 SASEGT. The CDR3 consists of 15 residues. DNA of the CDR3: TGTGCCAGCAGTGCCCCGGGACACCCCTCCTACGAGCAGTACTTC. Encoded protein: CASSAPGHPSYEQYF.

This clonotype was found a few times. The V call is TRBV9, the J call TRBJ2-2; TRBD2 agrees at 14 bases. This CDR3 is built from 17 residues. Germline-derived CDR1 and CDR2 are SGDLS and YYNGEE. J gave up 4 bases and V 3 bases, and 5 bases lay outside the gene matches. The CDR3 loop is CASSARLAGGSTGELFF. The DNA for the CDR3 is TGTGCCAGCAGCGCCAGACTAGCGGGAGGGTCCACCGGGGAGCTGTTTTTT.

This clonotype was recorded many times. The chain couples TRBV29-1 to TRBJ2-2; D gene uncertain. Germline lookup yields CDR1 SQVTM and CDR2 ANQGSEA. The V end was cut by 4 bases, the J end by 7 bases, with 7 bases between. The CDR3 consists of 11 residues. The DNA for the CDR3 is TGCAGCGTTGGGGCAGGCGGGGAGCTGTTTTTT. It encodes CSVGAGGELFF.

This clonotype was recorded a few times. V usage is TRBV29-1 and J usage is TRBJ2-5; possible D gene TRBD2, 6 bases. This CDR3 region has 13 residues. CDR1 SQVTM and CDR2 ANQGSEA come from the germline V gene. The germline V and J ends were trimmed by 6 bases and 3 bases, with 14 bases remaining between them. This chain's CDR3 is CSVGRGKEETQYF. The CDR3 DNA is TGCAGCGTCGGGAGAGGGAAAGAAGAGACCCAGTACTTC. Complete variable domain (other parts from reference TRBV29-1 and TRBJ2-5): SAVISQKPSRDICQRGTSLTIQCQVDSQVTMMFWYRQQPGQSLTLIATANQGSEATYESGFVIDKFPISRPNLTFSTLTVSNMSPEDSSIYLCSVGRGKEETQYFGPGTRLLVL.

The chain links TRBV25-1 to TRBJ2-3, with 9 bases lining up with TRBD2. The germline CDR1 and CDR2 sequences are MGHDK and SYGVNS. Trimming removed 0 bases from V and 2 bases from J; junction bases left unmatched: 12. CDR3 length: 19 residues. As DNA, the CDR3 is TGTGCCAGCAGTGAATATACCTATAGCGGGAGACTCGTCACAGATACGCAGTATTTT. Protein product: CASSEYTYSGRLVTDTQYF.

The rearrangement joins TRBV19 to TRBJ1-2, with 9 bases fitting TRBD1. V lost 8 bases, J lost 2 bases, and 3 bases stayed unmatched. The CDR3 is 13 residues long. CDR1 and CDR2 from the germline V gene are LNHDA and SQIVND (reference sequence). CDR3 loop: CASWDRDNYGYTF. The CDR3 DNA reads as TGTGCCAGTTGGGACAGGGACAACTATGGCTACACCTTC.